These T cell receptor beta chains were read from a single sample in a study of shared clonotypes between healthy human individuals. The protocol was immunoSEQ multiplex PCR, while the TCRdb copy is restricted to in-frame clones and leaves out a portion. The sample has a few million clones, about 93% seen once. The sequencing input was naive CD8+ T cells from PBMCs. These receptor sequences come from a man younger than 35 in good health. Some clones in this sample may be carry-over from other donors' samples. Each CDR3 is given with its conserved first and last residue. D genes are given only for firm matches. Size tells how often a clone was seen (once, few, many) or the class of an expanded clone, and some rows leave it out.

>TRBJ2-1|.|.|TRBV13
CASSSGTYSYNEQFF
TGTGCCAGCAGCTCCGGGACCTACTCCTACAATGAGCAGTTCTTC
>TRBJ2-2|.|.|TRBV6-6
CATRGGELFF
TGTGCCACCCGGGGCGGGGAGCTGTTTTTT
>TRBJ2-2|.|.|TRBV9
CASSARGLTGELFF
TGTGCCAGCAGCGCTCGGGGGTTAACCGGGGAGCTGTTTTTT
>TRBJ2-1|.|TRBD2|TRBV27
CASSQTSGNSYNEQFF
TGTGCCAGCAGCCAGACTAGCGGGAACTCCTACAATGAGCAGTTCTTC
>TRBJ1-3|.|.|TRBV5-1
CASSRTGVGGNTIYF
TGCGCCAGCAGCCGGACCGGGGTAGGTGGAAACACCATATATTTT
>TRBJ2-5|.|.|TRBV7-9
CASSLGDETQYF
TGTGCCAGCAGCTTAGGGGATGAGACCCAGTACTTC
>TRBJ2-7|.|TRBD1|TRBV27
CASSASGTDYSYEQYF
TGTGCCAGCAGTGCATCCGGGACAGATTATTCCTACGAGCAGTACTTC
>TRBJ2-7|.|.|TRBV30
CAYLQGSAYEQYF
TGTGCCTACTTACAAGGTTCCGCCTACGAGCAGTACTTC
>TRBJ2-1|.|.|TRBV27
CASSVGAYNEQFF
TGTGCCAGCTCGGTAGGGGCCTACAATGAGCAGTTCTTC
>TRBJ1-5|once|TRBD1|TRBV9
CASSPGTGGYQPQHF
TGTGCCAGCAGCCCGGGCACAGGGGGCTATCAGCCCCAGCATTTT
>TRBJ1-2|.|TRBD1|TRBV7-9
CASSLVGGQGRDYGYTF
TGTGCCAGCAGCTTAGTAGGGGGACAGGGACGCGACTATGGCTACACCTTC
>TRBJ2-1|.|TRBD2|TRBV11-2
CASSLALGLALYNEQFF
TGTGCCAGCAGCTTAGCCCTGGGACTAGCTCTATACAATGAGCAGTTCTTC
>TRBJ2-7|.|TRBD1|TRBV30
CAWRGKGQGYEQYF
TGTGCCTGGAGAGGAAAAGGACAGGGCTACGAGCAGTACTTC
>TRBJ2-7|.|.|TRBV7-2
CASSSFTGYEQYF
TGTGCCAGCAGCTCCTTTACAGGCTACGAGCAGTACTTC
>TRBJ2-1|.|TRBD1|TRBV9
CASSVDRGPYNEQFF
TGTGCCAGCAGCGTAGACAGGGGGCCCTACAATGAGCAGTTCTTC
>TRBJ2-7|.|.|TRBV23-1
CASRLYEQYF
TGCGCCAGCAGGCTCTACGAGCAGTACTTC
>TRBJ2-7|.|.|TRBV4-1
CASSQIWPGLHEQYF
TGCGCCAGCAGCCAAATTTGGCCCGGGCTCCACGAGCAGTACTTC
>TRBJ2-7|.|TRBD2|TRBV28
CASSQRLANEQYF
TGTGCCAGCAGTCAGAGACTAGCTAACGAGCAGTACTTC
>TRBJ2-7|.|.|TRBV6-1
CASSEASVLFGIAYEQYF
TGTGCCAGCAGTGAAGCCAGCGTATTGTTTGGAATTGCCTACGAGCAGTACTTC
>TRBJ2-7|.|.|TRBV18
CASSPVVAGEQYF
TGTGCCAGCTCACCAGTAGTTGCCGGCGAGCAGTACTTC